This TCR beta chain is drawn from a study of graft-versus-host responses after intestinal transplantation. Study context: Anti-thymocyte globulin served as induction for all recipients, who then took tacrolimus and steroids for about three years. Study-wide points: Graft-donor T cell macrochimerism in patients accompanied high graft-versus-host to host-versus-graft clonal ratios in allografts. Researchers found GvH clones in recipient marrow, and some showed up first in ileum or blood.

CDR1 and CDR2 (germline): MDHEN, SYDVKM. V shed 8 bases and J shed 7 bases, with 7 bases lying between them. The CDR3 spans 10 residues. Clones were sequenced by immunoSEQ multiplex PCR, and TCRdb holds only the in-frame ones, with some missing. Among tens of thousands of clones listed, approximately 83% were seen once. As for this clone: Antigen unknown.

This specimen was unstimulated CD8+ T cells sorted from spleen or lymph node cells, taken before intestinal transplant. The sequence was collected from a human donor who received an intestinal transplant. This chain joins TRBV28 and TRBJ2-3; D not certain. The CDR3 reads CASGSNTQYF. The DNA for the CDR3 is TGTGCCAGCGGCTCAAATACGCAGTATTTT.